The sequence of this T cell receptor (beta chain) was determined in a study of Ad26.COV2.S vaccination and SARS-CoV-2 variants. Overall study: The donor was enrolled in the Ad26.COV2.S arm of the COV1001 trial. Study-level results: Estimates derived from TCR breadth and depth analyses may have underestimated total T cell responses.

J was trimmed by 0 bases and V by 0 bases; bases with no gene match: 2. Germline V CDR1 and CDR2: SGDLS, YYNGEE. The CDR3 contains 15 residues. The treatment: about 20 received Ad26.COV2.S at low or high dose, single or two shots; roughly 5 received placebo; per-sample allocation not given. At day 63 after the first vaccine or placebo injection, samples were drawn. Whoever gave the sample was an adult aged 18-55 years in Boston. The data were produced by immunoSEQ multiplex PCR, yet TCRdb's version contains in-frame clones alone and is incomplete. The data hold approximately 410,000 clones, with around nine tenths observed a single time. About this clone: The antigen is unknown.

The rearrangement links TRBV9 to TRBJ1-1; TRBD1 aligns across 7 bases. The source material was peripheral blood, sampled in a trial of Ad26.COV2.S vaccine versus placebo. This TCR was recovered from a person between 18 and 65 years old who received the Ad26.COV2.S COVID-19 vaccine or a placebo. The CDR3 DNA sequence: TGTGCCAGCAGCGTAGGGACAGGATTGAACACTGAAGCTTTCTTT. Its translation: CASSVGTGLNTEAFF.